One sample yielded the 3 T cell receptor beta chains listed below, sequenced in a study of cytomegalovirus exposure and HLA in healthy donors. The PCR had 60 Vbeta and 13 Jbeta primers. Repertoires were generated with immunoSEQ multiplex PCR, while TCRdb's copy carries only in-frame clones and drops some. The sample lists about 140,000 clones; 79% were seen once. Material for sequencing was PBMCs. These receptors all come from a man between 40 and 49 years old in good health and CMV-seropositive.

J is TRBJ1-1 and V is TRBV29-1; TRBD1 matches 7 bases. CDR3 length equals 12 residues. CDR1 is SQVTM, CDR2 ANQGSEA, per germline. With 7 bases clipped from V and 0 bases from J, the junction kept 2 bases outside the gene matches. CDR3 DNA sequence: TGCAGCGGGGGACAGTTGAACACTGAAGCTTTCTTT. Encoded protein: CSGGQLNTEAFF. Together with reference TRBV29-1 and TRBJ1-1, the CDR3 gives the full variable domain: SAVISQKPSRDICQRGTSLTIQCQVDSQVTMMFWYRQQPGQSLTLIATANQGSEATYESGFVIDKFPISRPNLTFSTLTVSNMSPEDSSIYLCSGGQLNTEAFFGQGTRLTVV.

CDR3 DNA: TGTGCCTTAAAGTTAGCGGGAGACCAAGGCAATGAGCAGTTCTTC. It yields the protein CALKLAGDQGNEQFF. The chain links TRBV5-4 to TRBJ2-1; 9 bases align to TRBD2. After removal of 10 bases from V and 6 bases from J, the junction contained 14 bases not matched to a gene. Looked up from germline, CDR1 is SGHNT and CDR2 is YYREEE (reference sequence). This CDR3 is 15 amino acids long.

The chain recombines TRBV29-1 with TRBJ1-1; 8 nucleotides match TRBD1. Unmatched junction bases numbered 1, after V lost 4 bases and J lost 0 bases. The CDR3 covers 13 residues. Germline CDR1 reads SQVTM; CDR2 reads ANQGSEA. The CDR3 loop reads CSVGDRMNTEAFF. Here the CDR3 DNA reads TGCAGCGTTGGGGACAGGATGAACACTGAAGCTTTCTTT. Based on the CDR3 plus reference TRBV29-1 and TRBJ1-1, the full variable domain is SAVISQKPSRDICQRGTSLTIQCQVDSQVTMMFWYRQQPGQSLTLIATANQGSEATYESGFVIDKFPISRPNLTFSTLTVSNMSPEDSSIYLCSVGDRMNTEAFFGQGTRLTVV.